This T cell receptor (beta chain) comes out of a study of blood T cell repertoires in COVID-19 (dated by TCRdb to about 2020). Regarding the research as a whole: Samples covering the acute and convalescent phases of COVID-19 were provided by collaborators in the United States, Italy and Spain. The prospective study material was composed of cDNA or gDNA derived from T cells, B-cell-depleted T cells, or PBMCs. Deeply sampled blood TCRbeta repertoires from subjects exposed to, actively infected with, or recovered from COVID-19 were included in the dataset. The repertoires were released in a freely available public database meant as a resource for research on the immune response to SARS-CoV-2. The samples were drawn from two sources: the first 160 participants of the ongoing ImmuneRACE study, and fewer than 1,500 subjects contributed by 6 global collaborators. Sample metadata almost always included a de-identified subject ID, COVID-19 status, age in years and sex. Where available, HLA class I and class II types were obtained from metadata supplied by the sample provider rather than from assay-based typing.

Regarding this clone: Its antigen is not yet known. Base qualities are missing; no much larger clone stands one base away.

TCRbeta CDR3 regions were amplified from genomic DNA using the immunoSEQ Assay, a bias-controlled multiplex PCR. Per the original workflow: Nucleated cell counts per sample were estimated from amplification of reference gene primers within the assay. To quantify the absolute abundance of each unique TCRbeta CDR3 rearrangement, sequence reads were collapsed and filtered. For each sample, productive Simpson clonality was calculated as the square root of Simpson's diversity index over productive rearrangements. Drawn from immuneACCESS, this table holds only the in-frame rearrangements with V and J called that TCRdb kept. Clones are partly lost; checked studies trace under half to an unresolved V gene and leave the rest unexplained. From that table come the V and J calls and clone size; the DNA was used to work out D and trimming. A total of roughly 160,000 clones appear in this sample, 82% of them only once. Together, the top ten hold 9.5% to 12% of the sample.

Via the germline V gene (reference sequence), CDR1 is MNHEY and CDR2 SMNVEV. Cut back by 5 bases and 5 bases, the V and J ends lie 20 bases apart. The cysteine opens and the phenylalanine closes a CDR3 of 16 amino acids. The DNA shown is the 48-base CDR3, in frame from base 1. Participants in the prospective study were aged roughly 18 to 89 years, lived in 24 United States geographic areas, and enrolled through a virtual design. To assign participants to cohorts, the prospective study relied on clinical history that participants themselves reported in a screening survey and a study questionnaire. For ImmuneRACE Cohort 3, a participant was defined as recovered based on two consecutive negative NP/OP PCR tests, clearance by a healthcare professional, or resolution of symptoms. In the prospective study, whole blood, serum and a nasopharyngeal or oropharyngeal swab were collected from each participant by mobile phlebotomists. Additional blood draws and questionnaires over an approximately two-month period could optionally be provided by prospective study participants. Before DNA extraction, blood samples from the prospective study were shipped at room temperature or frozen.

Broad study findings and their caveats: The amount of clinical and demographic metadata varied by source and participant and was provided uncurated.

The material sequenced was PBMCs or T cells enriched from blood (not recorded which). The receptor comes from a man between 50 and 59 years old who had recovered from COVID-19. The chain joins TRBV27 to TRBJ2-3; the D segment could be TRBD2, given 6 matching bases. The CDR3 region reads CASSTTIGGVRDTQYF. In nucleotide form, the sequence is TGTGCCAGCAGTACTACGATAGGAGGGGTAAGAGATACGCAGTATTTT.